A selection of T cell receptor beta chains follows, all from one sample in a study of high-grade serous ovarian cancer treatment subgroups. This table comes from immunoSEQ multiplex PCR, and its TCRdb copy is limited to in-frame clones, with some not included. The sample lists about 16,000 clones; around 73% were seen once. Sequencing used tumor tissue. Source of these receptors: a human donor with high-grade serous ovarian cancer. CDR3s include the opening cysteine and the closing phenylalanine or tryptophan. The order of the fields is CDR3 DNA, CDR3 protein, J gene, V gene, clone size, D gene. D genes are given only for firm matches. Rows may omit the clone size; those that give it use once, few, many or a size class.

CDR3nt: TGTGCCAGTAGTCTGACAGGGGGCGGTCAGCCCCAGCATTTT; CDR3aa: CASSLTGGGQPQHF; j_gene: TRBJ1-5; v_gene: TRBV19; abundance: .; d_gene: TRBD1
CDR3nt: TGTGCCACCGGCGGCGGAAACACCGGGGAGCTGTTTTTT; CDR3aa: CATGGGNTGELFF; j_gene: TRBJ2-2; v_gene: TRBV2; abundance: few; d_gene: .
CDR3nt: TGTGCCAGCAGCCCCGGCCGGCAGACGAGGGGAGAGACCCAGTACTTC; CDR3aa: CASSPGRQTRGETQYF; j_gene: TRBJ2-5; v_gene: TRBV7-9; abundance: .; d_gene: .
CDR3nt: TGTGCCACGTACCCGGGGGAGGGCTACACCTTC; CDR3aa: CATYPGEGYTF; j_gene: TRBJ1-2; v_gene: TRBV30; abundance: .; d_gene: .
CDR3nt: TGCGCCAGCAGACACGAAGCGGGACAGGGCGGTTCACCCCTCCACTTT; CDR3aa: CASRHEAGQGGSPLHF; j_gene: TRBJ1-6; v_gene: TRBV4-1; abundance: .; d_gene: TRBD1
CDR3nt: TGTGCCAGCAGCACTTCGGGACAGCCCACAACTAATGAAAAACTGTTTTTT; CDR3aa: CASSTSGQPTTNEKLFF; j_gene: TRBJ1-4; v_gene: TRBV21-1; abundance: .; d_gene: .
CDR3nt: TGTGCCAGCAGCTTATACAGGGGCTACGAGCAGTACTTC; CDR3aa: CASSLYRGYEQYF; j_gene: TRBJ2-7; v_gene: TRBV11-1; abundance: .; d_gene: TRBD1
CDR3nt: TGTGCCAGCAGCCTAATGACAGGGGCGGGCTACAATGAGCAGTTCTTC; CDR3aa: CASSLMTGAGYNEQFF; j_gene: TRBJ2-1; v_gene: TRBV11-2; abundance: .; d_gene: TRBD1
CDR3nt: TGTGCCACCGGGAAGGGGGAGGGGAACACAGATACGCAGTATTTT; CDR3aa: CATGKGEGNTDTQYF; j_gene: TRBJ2-3; v_gene: TRBV7-8; abundance: .; d_gene: .
CDR3nt: TGTGCCTCCCAGACAGGATCTTCCTACAATGAGCAGTTCTTC; CDR3aa: CASQTGSSYNEQFF; j_gene: TRBJ2-1; v_gene: TRBV2; abundance: .; d_gene: .
CDR3nt: TGTGCCAGCAGTTACTCTAGGGGGCGGGATTCACCCCTCCACTTT; CDR3aa: CASSYSRGRDSPLHF; j_gene: TRBJ1-6; v_gene: TRBV6-5; abundance: few; d_gene: TRBD1
CDR3nt: TGTGCCAGCGCCAGCCTAAACACTGAAGCTTTCTTT; CDR3aa: CASASLNTEAFF; j_gene: TRBJ1-1; v_gene: TRBV6-5; abundance: .; d_gene: .
CDR3nt: TGTGCCAGCAGGGGACAGGGGGCAAAAACCGGGGAGCTGTTTTTT; CDR3aa: CASRGQGAKTGELFF; j_gene: TRBJ2-2; v_gene: TRBV6-5; abundance: .; d_gene: TRBD1
CDR3nt: TGCAGCGCCAGGACTAGCGGGGGTCGAGAGCAGTACTTC; CDR3aa: CSARTSGGREQYF; j_gene: TRBJ2-7; v_gene: TRBV29-1; abundance: .; d_gene: TRBD2
CDR3nt: TGTGCCAGCAGCTTAGTCCCAGTCGGGACAGGCCAAGAGACCCAGTACTTC; CDR3aa: CASSLVPVGTGQETQYF; j_gene: TRBJ2-5; v_gene: TRBV11-2; abundance: .; d_gene: TRBD1
CDR3nt: TGCGCCAGCAGACCATCTAGCGGTGAGACCCAGTACTTC; CDR3aa: CASRPSSGETQYF; j_gene: TRBJ2-5; v_gene: TRBV5-1; abundance: .; d_gene: TRBD2
CDR3nt: TGTGCCAGCAGCTTAGTGTCCGGTGGGGCAACTAATGAAAAACTGTTTTTT; CDR3aa: CASSLVSGGATNEKLFF; j_gene: TRBJ1-4; v_gene: TRBV7-8; abundance: .; d_gene: .
CDR3nt: TGTGCCAGTAGCCCGGTGGGGAGCTATGGCTACACCTTC; CDR3aa: CASSPVGSYGYTF; j_gene: TRBJ1-2; v_gene: TRBV19; abundance: few; d_gene: .
CDR3nt: TGTGCCAGCAGCTTCCCTGACAGGATCACTGAAGCTTTCTTT; CDR3aa: CASSFPDRITEAFF; j_gene: TRBJ1-1; v_gene: TRBV5-4; abundance: medium-sized; d_gene: .
CDR3nt: TGTGCCAGCAGCGTCGACCCCCTCCCGGGAAACACCATATATTTT; CDR3aa: CASSVDPLPGNTIYF; j_gene: TRBJ1-3; v_gene: TRBV9; abundance: .; d_gene: .
CDR3nt: TGTGCCAGCAGTCGACAGGGTCACGAGCAGTACTTC; CDR3aa: CASSRQGHEQYF; j_gene: TRBJ2-7; v_gene: TRBV2; abundance: .; d_gene: TRBD1
CDR3nt: TGTGCCAGCAGCCAAAGTGTGGGGCATATAGGCAATTCACCCCTCCACTTT; CDR3aa: CASSQSVGHIGNSPLHF; j_gene: TRBJ1-6; v_gene: TRBV9; abundance: .; d_gene: .
CDR3nt: TGTGCCACCAGCAGATCTGGGGGTTCTGGGGCCAACGTCCTGACTTTC; CDR3aa: CATSRSGGSGANVLTF; j_gene: TRBJ2-6; v_gene: TRBV15; abundance: .; d_gene: .
CDR3nt: TGTGCCAGCAGTGAAACGACTAGCGGTGCAGATACGCAGTATTTT; CDR3aa: CASSETTSGADTQYF; j_gene: TRBJ2-3; v_gene: TRBV6-4; abundance: .; d_gene: TRBD2
CDR3nt: TGTGCCAGCAGCGTATCTTCAGGGGCCGTTGGGACCCAGTACTTC; CDR3aa: CASSVSSGAVGTQYF; j_gene: TRBJ2-5; v_gene: TRBV9; abundance: .; d_gene: .
CDR3nt: TGTGCCAGCAGCGTAGCCGGGGCGTCACCCCTCCACTTT; CDR3aa: CASSVAGASPLHF; j_gene: TRBJ1-6; v_gene: TRBV9; abundance: few; d_gene: .
CDR3nt: TGTGCCAGCAGCGCAACCGGGACTAGGGAGCGAGATACGCAGTATTTT; CDR3aa: CASSATGTRERDTQYF; j_gene: TRBJ2-3; v_gene: TRBV7-2; abundance: .; d_gene: TRBD2
CDR3nt: TGTGCCAGCAGTTCATCGGACAGGCCGGGCGAGCAGTACTTC; CDR3aa: CASSSSDRPGEQYF; j_gene: TRBJ2-7; v_gene: TRBV27; abundance: few; d_gene: TRBD1
CDR3nt: TGTGCCAGCAGACAAAATCCATTCCAAGAGACCCAGTACTTC; CDR3aa: CASRQNPFQETQYF; j_gene: TRBJ2-5; v_gene: TRBV28; abundance: once; d_gene: .
CDR3nt: TGTGCCAGTAGTATCCTTACCGGAAACACCATATATTTT; CDR3aa: CASSILTGNTIYF; j_gene: TRBJ1-3; v_gene: TRBV19; abundance: few; d_gene: .
CDR3nt: TGTGCCAGCAGTTACTCGGTTACAAGCAATCAGCCCCAGCATTTT; CDR3aa: CASSYSVTSNQPQHF; j_gene: TRBJ1-5; v_gene: TRBV6-5; abundance: .; d_gene: .
CDR3nt: TGTGCCAGCAGCTCAGGGTCCGGGGAGCTGTTTTTT; CDR3aa: CASSSGSGELFF; j_gene: TRBJ2-2; v_gene: TRBV21-1; abundance: .; d_gene: .
CDR3nt: TGTGCCAGCACCCCGACGGGACAGGGCCCCGCACGCCTCCACTTT; CDR3aa: CASTPTGQGPARLHF; j_gene: TRBJ1-6; v_gene: TRBV28; abundance: .; d_gene: TRBD1
CDR3nt: TGTGCCAGCAGCTCTCAGGGGGGTGTCAATCAGCCCCAGCATTTT; CDR3aa: CASSSQGGVNQPQHF; j_gene: TRBJ1-5; v_gene: TRBV7-2; abundance: .; d_gene: TRBD1
CDR3nt: TGCGCCAGCAGCTCCTGGACTAGCGGGGGCGAGCAGTACTTC; CDR3aa: CASSSWTSGGEQYF; j_gene: TRBJ2-7; v_gene: TRBV5-1; abundance: .; d_gene: TRBD2
CDR3nt: TGTGCCAGCAGTGAGTCAGGGGAACACACCATATATTTT; CDR3aa: CASSESGEHTIYF; j_gene: TRBJ1-3; v_gene: TRBV2; abundance: .; d_gene: .
CDR3nt: TGTGCCAGCAGCCAACGGGGGGTCCGTGAGCAGTTCTTC; CDR3aa: CASSQRGVREQFF; j_gene: TRBJ2-1; v_gene: TRBV4-2; abundance: .; d_gene: TRBD2
CDR3nt: TGTGCCAGCAGTTCCCGCCTCGAGATAAACTACGAGCAGTACTTC; CDR3aa: CASSSRLEINYEQYF; j_gene: TRBJ2-7; v_gene: TRBV6-5; abundance: .; d_gene: .
CDR3nt: TGTGCCAGCGGAAGGGACAGCTCCACAGATACGCAGTATTTT; CDR3aa: CASGRDSSTDTQYF; j_gene: TRBJ2-3; v_gene: TRBV2; abundance: .; d_gene: TRBD1
CDR3nt: TGTGCCAGCAGCTTAATATCCGCCAGGCCCAGCTCTGGAAACACCATATATTTT; CDR3aa: CASSLISARPSSGNTIYF; j_gene: TRBJ1-3; v_gene: TRBV7-6; abundance: .; d_gene: .
CDR3nt: TGTGCCTGGAGTCCCCTGGACAGTCAGCCCCAGCATTTT; CDR3aa: CAWSPLDSQPQHF; j_gene: TRBJ1-5; v_gene: TRBV30; abundance: .; d_gene: .
CDR3nt: TGTGCCAGCAGTGAGGAGCAGGGGCTCAATGAGCAGTTCTTC; CDR3aa: CASSEEQGLNEQFF; j_gene: TRBJ2-1; v_gene: TRBV2; abundance: .; d_gene: .
CDR3nt: TGTGCCAGCAGCTTAGCGGGCAGGGGAGACTACGAGCAGTACTTC; CDR3aa: CASSLAGRGDYEQYF; j_gene: TRBJ2-7; v_gene: TRBV7-2; abundance: .; d_gene: .
CDR3nt: TGTGCCAGCAGTTACTCATCAAACAGGGTTTCACCCCTCCACTTT; CDR3aa: CASSYSSNRVSPLHF; j_gene: TRBJ1-6; v_gene: TRBV6-5; abundance: .; d_gene: .
CDR3nt: TGTGCCAGTAGTCCTCAGGGGGCGCTGGGAAATCAGCCCCAGCATTTT; CDR3aa: CASSPQGALGNQPQHF; j_gene: TRBJ1-5; v_gene: TRBV19; abundance: few; d_gene: TRBD1
CDR3nt: TGTGCCAGTGACCCGGGACAGTGGCCTGTGGGAGATGGCTACACCTTC; CDR3aa: CASDPGQWPVGDGYTF; j_gene: TRBJ1-2; v_gene: TRBV19; abundance: .; d_gene: TRBD1
CDR3nt: TGTGCCAGCAGCTCCCGGGACAACCTTCACTATGGCTACACCTTC; CDR3aa: CASSSRDNLHYGYTF; j_gene: TRBJ1-2; v_gene: TRBV7-9; abundance: few; d_gene: .
CDR3nt: TGTGCCAGCAGCCGAATAGGAGGCACTGAAGCTTTCTTT; CDR3aa: CASSRIGGTEAFF; j_gene: TRBJ1-1; v_gene: TRBV7-3; abundance: .; d_gene: .
CDR3nt: TGCGCCAGCAGCTTGGGGTGGGACAGGGGGCCCCCTCTCCCCAATGAGCAGTTCTTC; CDR3aa: CASSLGWDRGPPLPNEQFF; j_gene: TRBJ2-1; v_gene: TRBV5-1; abundance: .; d_gene: TRBD1
CDR3nt: TGTGCCAGCAGTTCCGCAGGCATCTCTGGAAACACCATATATTTT; CDR3aa: CASSSAGISGNTIYF; j_gene: TRBJ1-3; v_gene: TRBV6-5; abundance: .; d_gene: .
CDR3nt: TGTGCCAGCAGTACCTTGAACACTGAAGCTTTCTTT; CDR3aa: CASSTLNTEAFF; j_gene: TRBJ1-1; v_gene: TRBV6-1; abundance: few; d_gene: .
CDR3nt: TGTGCCAGCAGCTTAGTCCTAGCAGTAGGCCCAGATACGCAGTATTTT; CDR3aa: CASSLVLAVGPDTQYF; j_gene: TRBJ2-3; v_gene: TRBV7-4; abundance: .; d_gene: .
CDR3nt: TGTGCCAGCAGTTCAGATTGGGGCGGGGCCGGGGAGCTGTTTTTT; CDR3aa: CASSSDWGGAGELFF; j_gene: TRBJ2-2; v_gene: TRBV6-6; abundance: .; d_gene: .
CDR3nt: TGTGCCAGCAGTTTAGGGACAGTTAACAATGAGCAGTTCTTC; CDR3aa: CASSLGTVNNEQFF; j_gene: TRBJ2-1; v_gene: TRBV11-2; abundance: .; d_gene: TRBD1
CDR3nt: TGTGCCAGCAGTACAGGGGGCGCGGGTGAAAAACTGTTTTTT; CDR3aa: CASSTGGAGEKLFF; j_gene: TRBJ1-4; v_gene: TRBV28; abundance: .; d_gene: TRBD1